The clone carrying this T cell receptor beta chain was picked up one time. This sample is part of a study of control samples from healthy donors and cancer patients. Method: immunoSEQ multiplex PCR; TCRdb's copy keeps in-frame clones and lacks some. The sample yields about 410,000 clones, 80% to 95% seen once. This clonotype was sampled from a man aged 35-49 years with head and neck cancer. The sample comprised PBMCs.

The CDR3, as DNA: TGCGCCAGCAGCCAAGTTTTTAGGACAGCTAACTATGGCTACACCTTC. This encodes CASSQVFRTANYGYTF. J is TRBJ1-2 and V is TRBV4-3; D is perhaps TRBD1 (6 bases). Germline V gives CDR1 LGHNA, CDR2 YSLEER. The CDR3 consists of 16 residues. Trimming stripped 1 base from V and 0 bases from J, with 12 bases between.